A selection of T cell receptor beta chains follows, all from one sample in a study of radiation and T cells in renal cell carcinoma. Profiling relied on immunoSEQ multiplex PCR, and the TCRdb table lists in-frame clones only, not all of them. The table has 110,000 to 150,000 clones, around nine tenths seen once; the top ten hold around 11%. The sequencing here drew on blood, taken from a patient whose treatment included radiotherapy and nephrectomy. The source of these receptors is a woman in her fifties or sixties with renal cell carcinoma. Both conserved end residues are part of each CDR3. A clone size is listed for some rows: how often the clone was seen (once, few, many), or a class if it is expanded.

size: .; J: TRBJ1-3; V: TRBV5-8; CDR3: CASSLKNTIYF
size: .; J: TRBJ2-5; V: TRBV5-4; CDR3: CASSSPTSGEETQYF
size: once; J: TRBJ1-4; V: TRBV5-4; CDR3: CASSVYEGSEKLFF
size: .; J: TRBJ2-1; V: TRBV14; CDR3: CASSQDNGTPIDEQFF
size: .; J: TRBJ2-2; V: TRBV19; CDR3: CASSIWGLAVNTGELFF
size: .; J: TRBJ1-1; V: TRBV4-2; CDR3: CASSQDLLNTEAFF
size: .; J: TRBJ1-6; V: TRBV14; CDR3: CASSQVSLLKDSPLHF
size: .; J: TRBJ2-7; V: TRBV7-2; CDR3: CASSLALGRGASYEQYF
size: .; J: TRBJ2-7; V: TRBV7-9; CDR3: CASSLAGGSYEQYF
size: .; J: TRBJ2-5; V: TRBV5-5; CDR3: CASSSEQLAGAETQYF
size: .; J: TRBJ2-1; V: TRBV11-3; CDR3: CASSTSSGGVYNEQFF
size: .; J: TRBJ1-5; V: TRBV19; CDR3: CASSIRQGNQPQHF
size: .; J: TRBJ2-7; V: TRBV5-1; CDR3: CASSSGWMQYF
size: .; J: TRBJ2-3; V: TRBV19; CDR3: CASSTRTGDMGDTQYF
size: .; J: TRBJ1-3; V: TRBV4-2; CDR3: CASSQEGGGDGNTIYF
size: .; J: TRBJ2-2; V: TRBV27; CDR3: CASSSHRAGELFF
size: once; J: TRBJ2-1; V: TRBV5-8; CDR3: CASSLIPSSYNEQFF
size: .; J: TRBJ1-2; V: TRBV9; CDR3: CASSPHGGGNYGYTF
size: .; J: TRBJ2-1; V: TRBV11-2; CDR3: CASSLRTSGYNEQFF
size: .; J: TRBJ1-1; V: TRBV5-8; CDR3: CASSRVSTEAFF
size: .; J: TRBJ1-2; V: TRBV6-5; CDR3: CASRLGQGAYGYTF
size: .; J: TRBJ2-3; V: TRBV18; CDR3: CASSPSSTGGAPDTQYF
size: .; J: TRBJ2-1; V: TRBV25-1; CDR3: CASSPQGARWNEQFF
size: .; J: TRBJ2-2; V: TRBV9; CDR3: CASSVDQGRATGELFF
size: .; J: TRBJ2-1; V: TRBV7-2; CDR3: CASSPGLAGGNEQFF
size: .; J: TRBJ1-5; V: TRBV19; CDR3: CASSTRNSNQPQHF
size: .; J: TRBJ2-3; V: TRBV7-9; CDR3: CASSWGSTDTQYF
size: .; J: TRBJ2-6; V: TRBV7-2; CDR3: CASSRSGGSSGANVLTF
size: .; J: TRBJ2-5; V: TRBV5-8; CDR3: CASSLQGGVETQYF
size: .; J: TRBJ1-1; V: TRBV7-3; CDR3: CASSWTGGTEAFF
size: .; J: TRBJ2-1; V: TRBV5-6; CDR3: CASRDEGLADNEQFF
size: .; J: TRBJ1-2; V: TRBV9; CDR3: CASSVGVGWGQGGGYTF
size: .; J: TRBJ2-2; V: TRBV15; CDR3: CATSRFLGDTGELFF
size: .; J: TRBJ1-2; V: TRBV7-9; CDR3: CASSLASQYSSHYGYTF
size: .; J: TRBJ1-5; V: TRBV6-5; CDR3: CASRVQGQGNQPQHF
size: .; J: TRBJ2-1; V: TRBV7-9; CDR3: CASSQRGSGGTEQFF
size: once; J: TRBJ1-4; V: TRBV5-1; CDR3: CASSLAGQVLEKLFF
size: .; J: TRBJ2-2; V: TRBV5-6; CDR3: CASSLEVQNTGELFF
size: .; J: TRBJ2-5; V: TRBV6-1; CDR3: CASSIGGDQETQYF
size: .; J: TRBJ1-6; V: TRBV7-9; CDR3: CASSLDRVGNSPLHF
size: .; J: TRBJ2-7; V: TRBV19; CDR3: CASSSQGPYEQYF
size: .; J: TRBJ2-2; V: TRBV4-3; CDR3: CASSRGQGANTGELFF
size: .; J: TRBJ2-2; V: TRBV7-9; CDR3: CASSLGWDTGELFF
size: .; J: TRBJ2-5; V: TRBV9; CDR3: CASSVGISETQYF
size: .; J: TRBJ2-5; V: TRBV7-6; CDR3: CASSRQGVQQETQYF
size: few; J: TRBJ2-7; V: TRBV10-1; CDR3: CASSESRDEQYF
size: .; J: TRBJ1-1; V: TRBV7-9; CDR3: CASSLEMSLGNTEAFF
size: .; J: TRBJ1-4; V: TRBV5-5; CDR3: CASSLGGGNLFF
size: .; J: TRBJ2-1; V: TRBV2; CDR3: CASSAGQGAHEQFF
size: .; J: TRBJ1-5; V: TRBV7-2; CDR3: CASSLLRNNQPQHF
size: .; J: TRBJ2-7; V: TRBV18; CDR3: CATARGVAVYEQYF
size: once; J: TRBJ2-7; V: TRBV7-6; CDR3: CASSLFGGKWDHEQYF
size: few; J: TRBJ2-2; V: TRBV19; CDR3: CASSIGLGYTGELFF
size: .; J: TRBJ2-3; V: TRBV6-5; CDR3: CASGMDGTDTQYF
size: once; J: TRBJ2-7; V: TRBV6-5; CDR3: CASSYSKELEQYF
size: .; J: TRBJ2-7; V: TRBV11-3; CDR3: CASSPGLAGGHEQYF
size: .; J: TRBJ1-4; V: TRBV7-9; CDR3: CASSSGQDNEKLFF